This T cell receptor beta chain was obtained from a study of technical replicates of blood from a handful of donors. The protocol was immunoSEQ multiplex PCR, while the TCRdb copy is restricted to in-frame clones and leaves out a portion. The sample has over 55,000 clones; approximately 86% are singletons. Sequenced material: PBMCs. This receptor was identified in a human donor in good health. Some clones in this sample may be carry-over from other donors' samples.

In DNA, the CDR3 is TGCGCCAGCAGCTTGGGAGAACAGGCCAAAAACATTCAGTACTTC. This sequence encodes CASSLGEQAKNIQYF. V is TRBV5-1 and J is TRBJ2-4; no definite D call. Trimming left V 0 bases short and J 1 base short, with 8 bases between. The CDR3 spans 15 residues. CDR1 SGHRS and CDR2 YFSETQ come from the germline V gene.